A selection of T cell receptor beta chains follows, all from one sample in a study of tissue T cells after allogeneic stem cell transplantation. The protocol was immunoSEQ multiplex PCR, while the TCRdb copy is restricted to in-frame clones and leaves out a portion. The sample lists some 2,000 clones; 65% to 80% were seen once. This specimen was ileal tissue, taken at autopsy. The receptor source for this set is a male patient aged 40-70 years with steroid-refractory graft-versus-host disease after an allogeneic stem cell transplant. Some of the T cells might come from the graft donor. CDR3s include the opening cysteine and the closing phenylalanine or tryptophan. Each record gives: J gene, clone size, V gene, D gene, CDR3 length, CDR3 DNA, CDR3 protein. The D gene is left open where the match is weak. Clone size, where shown, is once, few, many, or a class for clones that have expanded.

J: TRBJ1-6; size: -; V: TRBV2; D: TRBD1; length: 14; DNA: TGTGCCAGCAGCACAGGGGGTGAAATTTCACCCCTCCACTTT; CDR3: CASSTGGEISPLHF
J: TRBJ1-5; size: -; V: TRBV30; D: TRBD1; length: 16; DNA: TGTGCCTGGAGTCTCCGGACAGGATATAGCAATCAGCCCCAGCATTTT; CDR3: CAWSLRTGYSNQPQHF
J: TRBJ2-1; size: -; V: TRBV3-1/TRBV3-2; D: TRBD2; length: 17; DNA: TGTGCCAGCAGCCAAGGGCTAGCGGGGGTTCAAAACAATGAGCAGTTCTTC; CDR3: CASSQGLAGVQNNEQFF
J: TRBJ1-1; size: -; V: TRBV7-3; D: -; length: 16; DNA: TGTGCCAGCAGCCCTAACACCGTTAGCCAGAACACTGAAGCTTTCTTT; CDR3: CASSPNTVSQNTEAFF
J: TRBJ2-7; size: -; V: TRBV7-9; D: TRBD1; length: 14; DNA: TGTGCCAGCAGCCCCGGACAGGCCGACTACGAGCAGTACTTC; CDR3: CASSPGQADYEQYF
J: TRBJ1-2; size: -; V: TRBV20-1; D: -; length: 11; DNA: TGCAGTGCTACAGGGGCGCGGGGCTACACCTTC; CDR3: CSATGARGYTF
J: TRBJ1-2; size: -; V: TRBV30; D: TRBD1; length: 15; DNA: TGTGCCTGGAGTGTACAGGGGGAGGCTAACTATGGCTACACCTTC; CDR3: CAWSVQGEANYGYTF
J: TRBJ1-3; size: -; V: TRBV27; D: -; length: 15; DNA: TGTGCCAGCAGTTTATCGTCCGGGTCTGGAAACACCATATATTTT; CDR3: CASSLSSGSGNTIYF
J: TRBJ2-7; size: -; V: TRBV12-3/TRBV12-4; D: -; length: 12; DNA: TGTGCCAGCAGTCGGGGGACCAACGAGCAGTGCTTC; CDR3: CASSRGTNEQCF
J: TRBJ1-4; size: once; V: TRBV18; D: TRBD1; length: 15; DNA: TGTGCCAGCTCACTCCTGACAGGGGCTAATGAAAAACTGTTTTTT; CDR3: CASSLLTGANEKLFF
J: TRBJ1-5; size: -; V: TRBV4-2; D: TRBD1; length: 16; DNA: TGTGCCAGCAGCCAGCTATCAGGGGGCTCCGGCCAGCCCCAGCATTTT; CDR3: CASSQLSGGSGQPQHF
J: TRBJ2-1; size: -; V: TRBV27; D: TRBD2; length: 15; DNA: TGTGCCAGCAGTTTTTCGAGCGGGGGCGAAAATGAGCAGTTCTTC; CDR3: CASSFSSGGENEQFF
J: TRBJ1-3; size: -; V: TRBV11-2; D: -; length: 14; DNA: TGTGCCAGCAGCTTATTGGTCGGGGGAAACACCATATATTTT; CDR3: CASSLLVGGNTIYF
J: TRBJ2-3; size: once; V: TRBV27; D: TRBD2; length: 15; DNA: TGTGCCAGCAGTTCCGATGTGGGGGGGACAGATACGCAGTATTTT; CDR3: CASSSDVGGTDTQYF
J: TRBJ1-1; size: -; V: TRBV29-1; D: -; length: 13; DNA: TGCAGCGTCACATTCCCCGGGGGGACTGAAGCTTTCTTT; CDR3: CSVTFPGGTEAFF
J: TRBJ2-2; size: few; V: TRBV12-5; D: -; length: 17; DNA: TGTGCTAGTGGTTTGGCCACCACGTCGGGGACGGTCGGGGAGCTGTTTTTT; CDR3: CASGLATTSGTVGELFF
J: TRBJ2-6; size: few; V: TRBV27; D: TRBD1; length: 19; DNA: TGTGCCAGCAGGAGTTACCGGGACAGGGTCCCCTCTGGGGCCAACGTCCTGACTTTC; CDR3: CASRSYRDRVPSGANVLTF
J: TRBJ1-2; size: -; V: TRBV7-3; D: -; length: 12; DNA: TGTGCCAGCAGCTTGTCGGGGGTTGGCTACACCTTC; CDR3: CASSLSGVGYTF
J: TRBJ2-2; size: -; V: TRBV13; D: -; length: 14; DNA: TGTGCCAGCAGCTTACCTAGCAGCACCGGGGAGCTGTTTTTT; CDR3: CASSLPSSTGELFF
J: TRBJ1-5; size: -; V: TRBV27; D: -; length: 13; DNA: TGTGCCAGCAGTGCAGAGAGCAATCAGCCCCAGCATTTT; CDR3: CASSAESNQPQHF
J: TRBJ2-2; size: once; V: TRBV6-5; D: TRBD1; length: 16; DNA: TGTGCCAGCAGTTACTCCCAGACAGGGTGGACCGGGGAGCTGTTTTTT; CDR3: CASSYSQTGWTGELFF
J: TRBJ1-1; size: -; V: TRBV5-1; D: -; length: 14; DNA: TGCGCCAGCAGCTTGGGACATAAAGACACTGAAGCTTTCTTT; CDR3: CASSLGHKDTEAFF
J: TRBJ1-2; size: -; V: TRBV10-3; D: TRBD1; length: 14; DNA: TGTGCCATCAGTGGACAGGGGGAGCCTTATGGCTACACCTTC; CDR3: CAISGQGEPYGYTF
J: TRBJ2-2; size: few; V: TRBV4-1; D: -; length: 15; DNA: TGCGCCAGCAGCCAAGAAGGTCAGGGGGGAAGGGAGCTGTTTTTT; CDR3: CASSQEGQGGRELFF